This T cell receptor (beta chain) derives from a study of CXCR3-negative and CXCR3-positive naive CD8 T cells. The study made its TRB cDNA libraries by 5' RACE, adding UMI labels. TCRdb reworked the 5' RACE reads into one entry per CDR3 protein, no DNA. This sample lists over 35,000 distinct CDR3 sequences; its ten largest clones have 13% to 15%. CDR1 and CDR2 (germline): SGHRS, YFSETQ. This CDR3 comprises 14 residues. The sample comprised memory CD8+ T cells from blood. The chain is built from TRBV5-1 and TRBJ2-1; TCRdb's D call, TRBD2, is unchecked because there is no DNA. The TCR was taken from a human donor in good health. Some clones in this sample may be carry-over from other donors' samples. The CDR3 loop is CASKAADSYNEQFF.